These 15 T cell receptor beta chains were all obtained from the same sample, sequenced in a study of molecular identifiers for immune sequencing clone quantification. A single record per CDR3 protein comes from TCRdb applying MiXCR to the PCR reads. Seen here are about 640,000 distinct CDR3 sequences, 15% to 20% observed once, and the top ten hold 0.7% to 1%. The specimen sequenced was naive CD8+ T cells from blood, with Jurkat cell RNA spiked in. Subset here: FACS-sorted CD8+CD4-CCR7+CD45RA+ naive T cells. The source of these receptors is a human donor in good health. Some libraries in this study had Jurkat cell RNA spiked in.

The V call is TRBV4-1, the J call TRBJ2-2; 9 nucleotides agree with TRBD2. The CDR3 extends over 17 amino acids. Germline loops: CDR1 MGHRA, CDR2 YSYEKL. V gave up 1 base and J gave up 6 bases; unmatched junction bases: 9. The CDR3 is CASSQGLAGIRSGELFF. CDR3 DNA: TGCGCCAGCAGCCAAGGGCTAGCGGGGATTAGATCCGGGGAGCTGTTTTTT.

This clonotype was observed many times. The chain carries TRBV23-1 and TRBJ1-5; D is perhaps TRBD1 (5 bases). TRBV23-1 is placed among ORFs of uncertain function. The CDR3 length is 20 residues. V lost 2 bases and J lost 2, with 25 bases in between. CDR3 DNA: TGCGCCAGCAGTCAAGCTCCCTCGGGACGGCGGGCAATCGGCAATCAGCCCCAGCATTTT. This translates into CASSQAPSGRRAIGNQPQHF.

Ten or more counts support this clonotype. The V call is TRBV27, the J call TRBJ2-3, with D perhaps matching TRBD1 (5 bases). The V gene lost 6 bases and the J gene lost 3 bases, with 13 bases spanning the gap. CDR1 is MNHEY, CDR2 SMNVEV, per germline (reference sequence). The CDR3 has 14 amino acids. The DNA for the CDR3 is TGTGCCAGCAGCTCCACAGGTTTAACAGATACGCAGTATTTT. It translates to CASSSTGLTDTQYF.

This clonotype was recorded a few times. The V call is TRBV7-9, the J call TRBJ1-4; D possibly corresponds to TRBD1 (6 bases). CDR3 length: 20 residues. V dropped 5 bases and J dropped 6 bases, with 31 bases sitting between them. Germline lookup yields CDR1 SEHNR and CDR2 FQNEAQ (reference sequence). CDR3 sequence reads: CASSRIPPGQRALGDEKLFF. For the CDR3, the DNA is TGTGCCAGCAGCAGGATCCCTCCCGGACAGAGAGCCTTAGGGGATGAAAAACTGTTTTTT.

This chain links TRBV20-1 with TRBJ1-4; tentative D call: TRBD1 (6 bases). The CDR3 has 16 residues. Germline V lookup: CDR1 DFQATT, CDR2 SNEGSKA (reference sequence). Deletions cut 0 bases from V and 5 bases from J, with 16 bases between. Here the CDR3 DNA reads TGCAGTGCTAGAGATCCCTGGACAGTCGAAAATGAAAAACTGTTTTTT. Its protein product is CSARDPWTVENEKLFF.

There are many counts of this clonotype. DNA for the CDR3: TGTGCCAGCAGCTTACTAGCCATACTCACTAGCACAGATACGCAGTATTTT. Translating gives CASSLLAILTSTDTQYF. The rearrangement joins TRBV7-6 to TRBJ2-3; a weak D match, TRBD2 (5 bases). V was pared by 2 bases and J by 0 bases, with 15 bases between. The length of the CDR3 is 17 residues. Per the germline V gene, CDR1 is SGHVS and CDR2 is FNYEAQ.

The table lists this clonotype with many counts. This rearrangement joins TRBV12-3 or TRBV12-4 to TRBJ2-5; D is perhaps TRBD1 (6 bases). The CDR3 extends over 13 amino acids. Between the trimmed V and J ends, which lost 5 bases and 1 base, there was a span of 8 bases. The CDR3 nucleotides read TGTGCCAGCAGTGAGGACAGCCAAGAGACCCAGTACTTC. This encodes CASSEDSQETQYF.

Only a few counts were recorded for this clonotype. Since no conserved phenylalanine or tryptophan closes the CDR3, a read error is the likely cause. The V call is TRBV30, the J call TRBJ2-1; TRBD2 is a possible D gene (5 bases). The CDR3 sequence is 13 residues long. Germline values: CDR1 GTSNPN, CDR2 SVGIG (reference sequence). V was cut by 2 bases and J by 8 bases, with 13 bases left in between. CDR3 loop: CAWSRLWGDEQFL. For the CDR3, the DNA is TGTGCCTGGAGTCGCCTCTGGGGAGATGAGCAGTTCCTC.

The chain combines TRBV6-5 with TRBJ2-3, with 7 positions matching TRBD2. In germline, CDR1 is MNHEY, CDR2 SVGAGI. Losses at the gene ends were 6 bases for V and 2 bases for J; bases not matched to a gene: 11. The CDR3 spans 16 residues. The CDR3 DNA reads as TGTGCCAGCAGCCCCCACTCCAGCGGGGTCACAGATACGCAGTATTTT. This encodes CASSPHSSGVTDTQYF.

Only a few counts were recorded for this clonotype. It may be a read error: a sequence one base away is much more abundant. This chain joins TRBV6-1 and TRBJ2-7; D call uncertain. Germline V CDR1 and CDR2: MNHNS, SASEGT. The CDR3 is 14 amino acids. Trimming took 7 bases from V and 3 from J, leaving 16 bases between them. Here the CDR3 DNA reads TGTGCCAGCACAGGATCCAACAGTATCTACGAGCAGTACTTC. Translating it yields CASTGSNSIYEQYF.

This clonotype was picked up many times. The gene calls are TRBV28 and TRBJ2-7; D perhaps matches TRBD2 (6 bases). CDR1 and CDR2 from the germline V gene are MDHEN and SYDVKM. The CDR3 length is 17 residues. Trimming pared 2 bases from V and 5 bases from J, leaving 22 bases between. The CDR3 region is CASSLGVRDSGKDEQYF. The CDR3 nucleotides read TGTGCCAGCAGTTTAGGGGTCCGGGACTCGGGAAAAGACGAGCAGTACTTC.

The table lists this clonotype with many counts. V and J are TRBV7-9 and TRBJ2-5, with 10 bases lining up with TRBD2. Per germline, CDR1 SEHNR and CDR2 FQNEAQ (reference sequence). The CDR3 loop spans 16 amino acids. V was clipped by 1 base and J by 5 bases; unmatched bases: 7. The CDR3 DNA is TGTGCCAGCAGCTTAGTCCTAGCGGGGGTTCGGGAGACCCAGTACTTC. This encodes CASSLVLAGVRETQYF.

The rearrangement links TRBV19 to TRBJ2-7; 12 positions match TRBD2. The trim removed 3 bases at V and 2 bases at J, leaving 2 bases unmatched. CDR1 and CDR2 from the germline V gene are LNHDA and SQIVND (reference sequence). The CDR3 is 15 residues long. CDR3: CASSMTSGRPYEQYF. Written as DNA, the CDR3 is TGTGCCAGTAGTATGACTAGCGGGAGACCCTACGAGCAGTACTTC.

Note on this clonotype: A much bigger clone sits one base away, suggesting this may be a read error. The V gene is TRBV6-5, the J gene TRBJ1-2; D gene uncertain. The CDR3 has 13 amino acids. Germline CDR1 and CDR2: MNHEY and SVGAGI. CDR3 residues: CASSHRVNCGYTF. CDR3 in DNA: TGTGCCAGCAGTCACCGAGTTAACTGTGGCTACACCTTC.

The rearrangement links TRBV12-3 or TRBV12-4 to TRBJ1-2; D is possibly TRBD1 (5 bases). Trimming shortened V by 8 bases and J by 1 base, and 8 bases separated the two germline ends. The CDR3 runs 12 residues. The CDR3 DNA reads TGTGCCAGCGTGGACATTAACTATGGCTACACCTTC. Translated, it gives CASVDINYGYTF.